The 9 T cell receptor beta chains below all came from one sample that was sequenced in a study of Ad26.COV2.S vaccination and SARS-CoV-2 variants. The method was immunoSEQ multiplex PCR; TCRdb's version includes in-frame clones alone and lacks a portion of them. The table records about 350,000 clones, about 92% of them present only once. The material sequenced was peripheral blood, taken after recovery from COVID-19. The receptors stem from a human donor who had recovered from COVID-19.

The chain is built from TRBV11-2 and TRBJ2-7; D remains ambiguous. CDR3 length equals 11 residues. CDR1 and CDR2 from the germline V gene are SGHAT and FQNNGV. V dropped 5 bases and J dropped 3 bases, with 5 bases sitting between them. The CDR3 coding sequence is TGTGCCAGCAGCGCTAGCTACGAGCAGTACTTC. Protein sequence: CASSASYEQYF.

This clone was observed a handful of times. The chain joins TRBV7-2 to TRBJ2-7; TRBD1 aligns across 9 bases. This CDR3 is built from 14 residues. The germline V gene has CDR1 SGHTA and CDR2 FQGNSA. The V segment lost 5 bases and the J segment 3 bases; nucleotides outside the gene matches: 5. The CDR3 nucleotides read TGTGCCAGCAGCCCGACGACAGGGGGCTACGAGCAGTACTTC. It specifies CASSPTTGGYEQYF.

This chain joins TRBV19 and TRBJ1-2; 9 nucleotides line up with TRBD1. Per the germline V gene, CDR1 is LNHDA and CDR2 is SQIVND (reference sequence). The CDR3 sequence is 13 residues long. With V trimmed by 5 bases and J by 4 bases, 2 bases remained unmatched. CDR3 sequence: CASSADRGYGYTF. For the CDR3, the DNA is TGTGCCAGTAGTGCGGACAGGGGCTATGGCTACACCTTC.

The gene calls are TRBV9 and TRBJ2-3; possibly TRBD2 for D (7 bases). The CDR3 has 14 amino acids. V was pared by 5 bases and J by 0 bases, with 10 bases between. Germline V gene lookup returns CDR1 SGDLS and CDR2 YYNGEE. The CDR3 protein is CASSRGASTDTQYF. CDR3 sequence (DNA): TGTGCCAGCAGTCGGGGGGCTAGCACAGATACGCAGTATTTT.

The chain carries TRBV12-5 and TRBJ2-7; D is possibly TRBD2 (5 bases). Trimming removed 5 bases at V and 4 bases at J, with 6 bases between. CDR3 length equals 11 residues. Germline V gene data show CDR1 as LGHNT and CDR2 as FRNRAP. CDR3 amino acids: CASGRGYEQYF. The CDR3 region has the DNA TGTGCTAGTGGTCGAGGGTACGAGCAGTACTTC.

V and J are TRBV6-6 and TRBJ2-3, with 8 positions matching TRBD1. CDR3 length: 18 amino acids. CDR1 MNHNY and CDR2 SVGAGI come from the germline V gene (reference sequence). With V trimmed by 5 bases and J by 3 bases, 16 bases remained unmatched. CDR3 sequence (DNA): TGTGCCAGCAGTCTCTCTACGGGGCAGGGGGCGAGTACAGATACGCAGTATTTT. Its protein is CASSLSTGQGASTDTQYF.

Worth noting for this clone: The sample has other DNA sequences that encode this CDR3 too. The chain employs TRBV5-4 and TRBJ2-7, with 9 bases fitting TRBD1. Trimming removed 3 bases from V and 2 bases from J; junction bases left unmatched: 3. CDR1 and CDR2 (germline): SGHNT, YYREEE (reference sequence). This CDR3 has 14 amino acids. CDR3 residues: CASSSRQGAYEQYF. In DNA form, the CDR3 reads TGTGCCAGCAGCTCCCGACAGGGGGCCTACGAGCAGTACTTC.

This clone was seen just once. This rearrangement joins TRBV9 to TRBJ1-5; the D gene is possibly TRBD1 (6 bases). The CDR3 covers 13 residues. Germline CDR1 reads SGDLS; CDR2 reads YYNGEE. Trimming cost V 3 bases and J 7 bases, with 11 bases left between them. The CDR3 protein is CASSDSTGQPQHF. CDR3 bases: TGTGCCAGCAGCGACAGTACAGGGCAGCCCCAGCATTTT.

The chain combines TRBV19 with TRBJ2-7; the match to TRBD2 covers 11 bases. The germline CDR1 and CDR2 sequences are LNHDA and SQIVND (reference sequence). Trimming removed 10 bases from V and 0 bases from J; junction bases left unmatched: 8. CDR3 length equals 15 residues. The CDR3 region is CATARLAGSSYEQYF. CDR3 in DNA: TGTGCCACCGCCAGACTAGCGGGGTCCTCCTACGAGCAGTACTTC.